Following are 29 T cell receptor beta chains from one sample sequenced in a study of blood T cell repertoires in COVID-19. Using immunoSEQ multiplex PCR, the repertoire was profiled, and TCRdb retains in-frame clones only, with some absent. The sample holds roughly 130,000 clones; more than 90% are singletons and the top ten take approximately 4.6%. Sequencing was performed on peripheral blood. The receptors stem from a man aged 60-69 years with COVID-19, enrolled during active disease.

The genes are TRBV28 and TRBJ1-1; perhaps TRBD1 as D (6 bases). Germline assignment: CDR1 MDHEN and CDR2 SYDVKM. This CDR3 region has 13 residues. With 8 bases removed from V and 0 bases from J, the gap between germline ends came to 10 bases. Written as DNA, the CDR3 is TGTGCCAGCCCCGACAGGTTGAACACTGAAGCTTTCTTT. This encodes CASPDRLNTEAFF. Full variable domain (outside the CDR3, taken from reference TRBV28 and TRBJ1-1): DVKVTQSSRYLVKRTGEKVFLECVQDMDHENMFWYRQDPGLGLRLIYFSYDVKMKEKGDIPEGYSVSREKKERFSLILESASTNQTSMYLCASPDRLNTEAFFGQGTRLTVV.

This clone was found once. This sequence joins TRBV18 and TRBJ2-4; D not resolved. Per the germline V gene, CDR1 is KGHSH and CDR2 is LQKENI. The CDR3 is 15 residues long. The V gene lost 6 bases and the J gene lost 3 bases, with 15 bases spanning the gap. The CDR3 DNA sequence: TGTGCCAGCTCCAGAGCCGGGTTAGGCAAAAACATTCAGTACTTC. Translation: CASSRAGLGKNIQYF.

The chain links TRBV4-3 to TRBJ1-5; D unresolved. CDR1 LGHNA and CDR2 YSLEER come from the germline V gene. CDR3 length: 14 amino acids. V gave up 0 bases and J gave up 6 bases, with 9 bases separating them. The CDR3, as DNA: TGCGCCAGCAGCCAAGATCTTCGGAGTCAGCCCCAGCATTTT. Translated, it gives CASSQDLRSQPQHF.

This chain joins TRBV7-8 and TRBJ2-7; a possible D gene is TRBD1 (6 bases). CDR1 and CDR2 from the germline V gene are SGHVS and FQNEAQ. The ends were cut back, 5 bases at V and 8 bases at J, with 13 bases in the middle. The CDR3 spans 12 residues. The CDR3 is CASSPSQGKQYF. Here the CDR3 DNA reads TGTGCCAGCAGCCCATCACAGGGTAAGCAGTACTTC.

The rearrangement links TRBV19 to TRBJ1-5, with D unresolved. The germline CDR1 and CDR2 sequences are LNHDA and SQIVND (reference sequence). Trimming stripped 5 bases from V and 0 bases from J, with 14 bases between. The CDR3 consists of 16 residues. CDR3 sequence reads: CASSPTSLYSNQPQHF. DNA for the CDR3: TGTGCCAGTAGTCCAACATCCCTTTATAGCAATCAGCCCCAGCATTTT.

This clone was recorded only once. The chain employs TRBV28 and TRBJ1-1; TRBD1 matches 9 bases. The trim removed 2 bases at V and 7 bases at J, leaving 14 bases unmatched. Germline V gene lookup returns CDR1 MDHEN and CDR2 SYDVKM. CDR3 length: 17 amino acids. CDR3: CASSLLTGTGLSHEAFF. The CDR3 DNA reads TGTGCCAGCAGTTTACTTACCGGGACAGGGTTATCCCATGAAGCTTTCTTT.

The V gene is TRBV6-5, the J gene TRBJ2-7; 13 bases fit TRBD2. Germline CDR1 is MNHEY and CDR2 is SVGAGI. The CDR3 is 15 residues long. Trimming took 6 bases from V and 6 from J; bases not matched to a gene: 8. CDR3 protein: CASRGLAGDYGEQYF. CDR3 coding DNA: TGTGCCAGCAGAGGACTAGCGGGGGACTATGGCGAGCAGTACTTC.

This chain joins TRBV7-8 and TRBJ1-6; D is uncertain. CDR3 length equals 15 residues. The V end lost 5 bases, the J end lost 7 bases, and 15 bases lay between the germline ends. Germline CDR1 SGHVS, CDR2 FQNEAQ. The CDR3 DNA follows: TGTGCCAGCAGCGGACGGGAGCAGGCGAATTCACCCCTCCACTTT. Translation gives CASSGREQANSPLHF.

The chain has TRBV4-1 and TRBJ2-1, with 8 bases aligning to TRBD2. V gave up 0 bases and J gave up 4 bases; unmatched junction bases: 5. This CDR3 has 16 amino acids. Germline CDR1 and CDR2: MGHRA and YSYEKL. CDR3 nucleotide sequence: TGCGCCAGCAGCCAAGACGGGGGGGTAGTATACAATGAGCAGTTCTTC. Encoded protein: CASSQDGGVVYNEQFF.

This clone was seen only a few times. The chain is built from TRBV5-1 and TRBJ2-2; D not resolved. This CDR3 has 15 amino acids. Germline CDR1 and CDR2: SGHRS and YFSETQ. V was trimmed by 5 bases and J by 0 bases, leaving 11 bases between them. CDR3 residues: CASRKVGSNTGELFF. Here the CDR3 DNA reads TGCGCCAGCAGGAAAGTCGGGTCGAACACCGGGGAGCTGTTTTTT.

The J gene is TRBJ1-4, the V gene TRBV7-2, with unresolved D. The CDR3 runs to 15 residues. The ends were cut back, 1 base at V and 4 bases at J, with 10 bases in the middle. Germline V CDR1 and CDR2: SGHTA, FQGNSA. CDR3 sequence reads: CASSLGGEVNEKLFF. CDR3 sequence (DNA): TGTGCCAGCAGCTTAGGCGGGGAAGTTAATGAAAAACTGTTTTTT.

The CDR3 nucleotides read TGCGCCAGCAGCTCTCCTGGGGCGGAATACAATGAGCAGTTCTTC. It specifies CASSSPGAEYNEQFF. This rearrangement joins TRBV5-1 to TRBJ2-1; D may be TRBD1 (5 bases). CDR3 length: 15 amino acids. Germline lookup yields CDR1 SGHRS and CDR2 YFSETQ. V was trimmed by 3 bases and J by 4 bases, leaving 14 bases between them. Supplemented by reference TRBV5-1 and TRBJ2-1, the full variable domain reads KAGVTQTPRYLIKTRGQQVTLSCSPISGHRSVSWYQQTPGQGLQFLFEYFSETQRNKGNFPGRFSGRQFSNSRSEMNVSTLELGDSALYLCASSSPGAEYNEQFFGPGTRLTVL.

This clone was observed a handful of times. V gene TRBV28 combines with J gene TRBJ1-5, with no clear D. V was cut by 4 bases and J by 0 bases, with 10 bases left in between. This CDR3 has 15 amino acids. Germline CDR1 and CDR2: MDHEN and SYDVKM. As DNA, the CDR3 is TGTGCCAGCAGTTCGCTACAGTTTAGCAATCAGCCCCAGCATTTT. Its protein product is CASSSLQFSNQPQHF.

The chain carries TRBV2 and TRBJ2-1; TRBD2 matches 9 bases. Germline loops: CDR1 SNHLY, CDR2 FYNNEI. The CDR3 totals 13 residues. J gave up 7 bases and V 8 bases, and 6 bases lay outside the gene matches. The CDR3 here is CASLRLADNEQFF. The CDR3 nucleotides are TGTGCCAGCTTGCGACTAGCGGATAATGAGCAGTTCTTC.

The sample holds one count of this clone. The genes are TRBV9 and TRBJ1-1, with 7 bases fitting TRBD1. V lost 3 bases, J lost 11 bases, and 13 bases stayed unmatched. The CDR3 runs to 14 residues. Germline lookup yields CDR1 SGDLS and CDR2 YYNGEE. CDR3 sequence: CASSGGQADVTAFF. In nucleotides, the CDR3 is TGTGCCAGCAGCGGTGGACAGGCGGACGTGACGGCTTTCTTT.

V usage is TRBV5-8 and J usage is TRBJ2-7; 9 bases fit TRBD1. Germline lookup yields CDR1 SGHTS and CDR2 YDEGEE. V shed 3 bases, J shed 4 bases, and the junction held 17 bases outside the gene matches. The CDR3 sequence is 18 residues long. CDR3 sequence reads: CASSSGQGHGGLTYEQYF. As DNA, the CDR3 is TGTGCCAGCAGCTCTGGACAGGGGCATGGGGGACTCACTTACGAGCAGTACTTC. Full variable domain (remainder filled in from reference TRBV5-8 and TRBJ2-7): EAGVTQSPTHLIKTRGQQATLRCSPISGHTSVYWYQQALGLGLQFLLWYDEGEERNRGNFPPRFSGRQFPNYSSELNVNALELEDSALYLCASSSGQGHGGLTYEQYFGPGTRLTVT.

This clone occurred a few times. The J gene is TRBJ2-1, the V gene TRBV10-1; D is unresolved. The germline V and J ends were trimmed by 10 bases and 0 bases, with 7 bases remaining between them. Germline CDR1 WNHNN, CDR2 SYGVQD (reference sequence). This CDR3 comprises 12 residues. This CDR3 reads CATQDSYNEQFF. CDR3 nucleotide sequence: TGCGCCACCCAGGACTCCTACAATGAGCAGTTCTTC.

The chain couples TRBV6-5 to TRBJ1-6; tentative D call: TRBD1 (5 bases). Per the germline V gene, CDR1 is MNHEY and CDR2 is SVGAGI. The germline V and J ends were trimmed by 5 bases and 4 bases, with 12 bases remaining between them. This CDR3 is built from 15 residues. The DNA of the CDR3 is TGTGCCAGCAGTCGGGAAGGGACTTATAATTCACCCCTCCACTTT. Translating gives CASSREGTYNSPLHF.

This clone was recorded many times. The identical CDR3 is also encoded by other nucleotide sequences in the sample. The CDR3 region is CASSPGQGTDTQYF. The CDR3 DNA sequence: TGCGCCAGCAGCCCAGGACAGGGAACAGATACGCAGTATTTT. The chain carries TRBV5-1 and TRBJ2-3; TRBD1 matches 8 bases. Unmatched junction bases numbered 4, after V lost 4 bases and J lost 3 bases. CDR1 SGHRS and CDR2 YFSETQ come from the germline V gene. The CDR3 length is 14 residues.

This chain joins TRBV18 and TRBJ1-1, with 11 bases matching TRBD1. The germline V gene has CDR1 KGHSH and CDR2 LQKENI. The CDR3 has 14 residues. J was trimmed by 3 bases and V by 4 bases; bases with no gene match: 1. The CDR3 protein is CASSLGQGDTEAFF. CDR3 DNA sequence: TGTGCCAGCTCACTGGGACAGGGGGACACTGAAGCTTTCTTT. The variable domain in full, with the rest retrieved from reference TRBV18 and TRBJ1-1, is NAGVMQNPRHLVRRRGQEARLRCSPMKGHSHVYWYRQLPEEGLKFMVYLQKENIIDESGMPKERFSAEFPKEGPSILRIQQVVRGDSAAYFCASSLGQGDTEAFFGQGTRLTVV.

The chain combines TRBV5-4 with TRBJ2-2; 8 nucleotides agree with TRBD1. Germline V gene lookup returns CDR1 SGHNT and CDR2 YYREEE (reference sequence). Losses at the gene ends were 4 bases for V and 6 bases for J; bases not matched to a gene: 8. The CDR3 is 15 amino acids. CDR3 amino acids: CASSPGQVEAGELFF. The DNA of the CDR3 is TGTGCCAGCAGCCCGGGACAGGTTGAGGCCGGGGAGCTGTTTTTT.

The chain uses TRBV5-1 and TRBJ2-2; 8 nucleotides match TRBD1. This CDR3 region has 15 residues. V lost 4 bases and J lost 2; bases outside the gene matches: 4. CDR1 and CDR2 from the germline V gene are SGHRS and YFSETQ. The CDR3: CASSRGQGNTGELFF. CDR3 coding DNA: TGCGCCAGCAGCCGCGGACAGGGAAACACCGGGGAGCTGTTTTTT.

Here the CDR3 reads CASSYLRDSYHEQFF. DNA of the CDR3: TGTGCCAGCAGTTACTTGCGGGACTCATACCATGAGCAGTTCTTC. The chain combines TRBV6-5 with TRBJ2-1; maybe TRBD2 (6 bases). The germline CDR1 and CDR2 sequences are MNHEY and SVGAGI. The CDR3 has 15 amino acids. With 1 base removed from V and 8 bases from J, the gap between germline ends came to 15 bases.

V is TRBV24-1 and J is TRBJ1-1; D possibly corresponds to TRBD1 (6 bases). Germline V gene lookup returns CDR1 KGHDR and CDR2 SFDVKD. V was trimmed by 3 bases and J by 5 bases, leaving 12 bases between them. The CDR3 runs to 14 residues. The chain's CDR3 is CATSDSLGATEAFF. The CDR3 bases are TGTGCCACCAGTGATAGTCTGGGGGCGACTGAAGCTTTCTTT.

CDR3 in amino acids: CATSEKGQGWETQYF. The CDR3 DNA is TGTGCCACCAGTGAAAAGGGACAGGGGTGGGAGACCCAGTACTTC. V usage is TRBV24-1 and J usage is TRBJ2-5; 10 bases map to TRBD1. Germline V gene data show CDR1 as KGHDR and CDR2 as SFDVKD. The CDR3 has 15 amino acids. V gave up 4 bases and J gave up 5 bases; unmatched junction bases: 6.

The chain links TRBV15 to TRBJ2-3; 7 positions match TRBD1. The CDR3 consists of 15 residues. Unmatched junction bases numbered 9, after V lost 3 bases and J lost 6 bases. The germline V gene has CDR1 LNHNV and CDR2 YYDKDF (reference sequence). CDR3 bases: TGTGCCACCAGCAGCCGGCGACAGGGCGCCGATACGCAGTATTTT. It encodes CATSSRRQGADTQYF.

This chain uses TRBV5-4 with TRBJ2-7; 11 bases line up with TRBD2. After removal of 5 bases from V and 2 bases from J, the junction contained 3 bases not matched to a gene. Germline CDR1 and CDR2: SGHNT and YYREEE (reference sequence). The CDR3 runs to 14 residues. DNA for the CDR3: TGTGCCAGCAGACTAGCGGGAGCAGCCTACGAGCAGTACTTC. Translation gives CASRLAGAAYEQYF.

The chain is built from TRBV5-6 and TRBJ2-7; TRBD1 might be the D (5 bases). CDR3 size: 14 residues. Germline V gene sequence: CDR1 SGHDT, CDR2 YYEEEE. Trimming cost V 0 bases and J 9 bases, with 16 bases left between them. CDR3 residues: CASSLEGRVIAQYF. In DNA, the CDR3 is TGTGCCAGCAGCTTGGAAGGCAGGGTTATTGCGCAGTACTTC.

The chain employs TRBV5-5 and TRBJ1-4, with D possibly being TRBD1 (6 bases). This CDR3 is built from 15 residues. Germline CDR1 SGHKS, CDR2 YYEKEE (reference sequence). V was clipped by 3 bases and J by 2 bases, with 11 bases between them. Here the CDR3 reads CASSSQGNTNEKLFF. CDR3 DNA sequence: TGTGCCAGCAGCTCCCAGGGGAACACTAATGAAAAACTGTTTTTT. Based on the CDR3 plus reference TRBV5-5 and TRBJ1-4, the full variable domain is DAGVTQSPTHLIKTRGQQVTLRCSPISGHKSVSWYQQVLGQGPQFIFQYYEKEERGRGNFPDRFSARQFPNYSSELNVNALLLGDSALYLCASSSQGNTNEKLFFGSGTQLSVL.